The clone carrying this T cell receptor (beta chain) was seen only once. Its antigen remains unknown. This CDR3 comprises 14 residues. The germline V gene encodes CDR1 LNHNV and CDR2 YYDKDF (reference sequence). Trimming at V came to 2 bases and at J to 4 bases, leaving 4 bases not matched to a gene. The sort gate was single viable CD3+CD4+CD8-CD45RO+ cells for memory CD4+ T cells. Source study methods: After removing out-of-frame reads, 2.3 million or so distinct TCRbeta sequences remained. Libraries were prepared by immunoSEQ multiplex PCR; TCRdb keeps only in-frame clonotypes and omits some of them. V, J and clone size reflect that table, while D and trimming were determined from the DNA. The repertoire consists of about 41,000 clones, with more than 75% occurring once and the leading ten covering approximately 0.8%. The data were obtained in a study of memory CD4+ T cells and cytomegalovirus serostatus. Study-level background: Healthy Belgian adult donors included fewer than 10 CMV-positive and 24 CMV-negative people. General observations from the study: CMV serostatus prediction reached median AUC roughly 0.95, or 0.91 with US-trained model.

The chain joins TRBV15 to TRBJ2-5, with TRBD1 matching over 7 bases. The receptor was derived from an adult in good health and CMV-seronegative. The source material was memory CD4+ T cells from blood. This CDR3 is CATSRIPGGETQYF. The CDR3 nucleotides read TGTGCCACCAGCAGAATCCCAGGGGGAGAGACCCAGTACTTC.